One TCR beta chain is described in this entry. Antigen: not known. The data were taken from a study of PD-1 blockade in classical Hodgkin lymphoma. Here immunoSEQ multiplex PCR was the method, and the copy in TCRdb shows in-frame clones only, minus some. Of about 98,000 clones in the sample, about nine tenths are singletons; the top ten hold less than 3.5%. Study findings and constraints: Newly diagnosed patients were reported to exhibit reduced baseline TCR diversity relative to healthy donors.

Brentuximab vedotin exposure varied, and every patient relapsed after autologous stem cell transplantation. This specimen consisted of peripheral blood mononuclear cells (PBMCs), obtained at baseline. The origin of this receptor is a human donor with classical Hodgkin lymphoma.

The CDR3 nucleotides read TGCGCCAGCAGCTTGGGAACCGGACAGGGCAGCTCCTACGAGCAGTACTTC. The encoded protein is CASSLGTGQGSSYEQYF. The gene calls are TRBV5-1 and TRBJ2-7; 8 bases agree with TRBD1. This CDR3 is built from 17 residues. The J segment lost 0 bases and the V segment lost 0 bases, leaving 8 bases of the junction unmatched. Looked up from germline, CDR1 is SGHRS and CDR2 is YFSETQ.